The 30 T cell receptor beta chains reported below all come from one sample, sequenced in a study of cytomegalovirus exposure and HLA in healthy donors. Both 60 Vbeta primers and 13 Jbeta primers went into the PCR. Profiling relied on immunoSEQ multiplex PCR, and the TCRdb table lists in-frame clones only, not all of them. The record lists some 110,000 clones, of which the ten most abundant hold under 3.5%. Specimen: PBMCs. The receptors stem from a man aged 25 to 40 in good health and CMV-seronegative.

CDR3 nucleotides: TGTGCCAGCAGTTCAAGCTCCCGGGGCCGGGGGGGGTGGGAGCTGTTTTTT. It specifies CASSSSSRGRGGWELFF. The genes are TRBV27 and TRBJ2-2, with TRBD2 identical over 8 bases. The J segment lost 9 bases and the V segment lost 4 bases, leaving 16 bases of the junction unmatched. CDR1 is MNHEY, CDR2 SMNVEV, per germline (reference sequence). CDR3 size: 17 residues.

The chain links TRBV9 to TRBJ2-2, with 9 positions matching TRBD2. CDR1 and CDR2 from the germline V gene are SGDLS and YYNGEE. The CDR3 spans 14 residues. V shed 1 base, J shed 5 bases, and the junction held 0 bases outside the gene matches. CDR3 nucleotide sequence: TGTGCCAGCAGCGTACTAGCGGGAACCGGGGAGCTGTTTTTT. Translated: CASSVLAGTGELFF. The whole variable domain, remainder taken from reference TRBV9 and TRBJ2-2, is DSGVTQTPKHLITATGQRVTLRCSPRSGDLSVYWYQQSLDQGLQFLIQYYNGEERAKGNILERFSAQQFPDLHSELNLSSLELGDSALYFCASSVLAGTGELFFGEGSRLTVL.

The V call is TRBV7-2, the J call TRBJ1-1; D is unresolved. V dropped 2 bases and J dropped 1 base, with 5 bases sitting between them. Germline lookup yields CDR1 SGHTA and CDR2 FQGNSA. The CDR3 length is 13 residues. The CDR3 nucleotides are TGTGCCAGCAGCTTATCACAGAACACTGAAGCTTTCTTT. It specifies CASSLSQNTEAFF.

The CDR3 reads CASSYGQRGEAFF. The CDR3 DNA follows: TGTGCCAGCAGTTACGGCCAAAGGGGTGAAGCTTTCTTT. The chain links TRBV6-5 to TRBJ1-1, with D possibly TRBD1 on 5 matching bases. Germline CDR1 is MNHEY and CDR2 is SVGAGI. This CDR3 has 13 amino acids. V shed 2 bases and J shed 7 bases, with 11 bases lying between them.

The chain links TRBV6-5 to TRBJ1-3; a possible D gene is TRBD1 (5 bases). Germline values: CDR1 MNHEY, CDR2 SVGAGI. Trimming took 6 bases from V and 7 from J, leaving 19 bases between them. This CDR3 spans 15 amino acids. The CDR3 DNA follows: TGTGCCAGCAGCCGCGGGACCGCTTTGAGGAACACCATATATTTT. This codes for CASSRGTALRNTIYF.

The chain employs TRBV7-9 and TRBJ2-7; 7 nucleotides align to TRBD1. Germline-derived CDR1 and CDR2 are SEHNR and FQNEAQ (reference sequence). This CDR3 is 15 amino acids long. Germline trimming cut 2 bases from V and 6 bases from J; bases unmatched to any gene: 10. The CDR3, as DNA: TGTGCCAGCAGCTTATGGGGCAGGGGGTTACGCGAGCAGTACTTC. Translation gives CASSLWGRGLREQYF.

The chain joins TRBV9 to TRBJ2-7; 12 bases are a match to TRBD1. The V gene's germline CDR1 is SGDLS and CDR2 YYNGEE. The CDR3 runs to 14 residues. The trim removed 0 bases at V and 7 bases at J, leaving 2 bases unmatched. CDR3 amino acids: CASSVGDRGLEQYF. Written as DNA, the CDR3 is TGTGCCAGCAGCGTAGGGGACAGGGGGCTGGAGCAGTACTTC. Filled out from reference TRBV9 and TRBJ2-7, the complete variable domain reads DSGVTQTPKHLITATGQRVTLRCSPRSGDLSVYWYQQSLDQGLQFLIQYYNGEERAKGNILERFSAQQFPDLHSELNLSSLELGDSALYFCASSVGDRGLEQYFGPGTRLTVT.

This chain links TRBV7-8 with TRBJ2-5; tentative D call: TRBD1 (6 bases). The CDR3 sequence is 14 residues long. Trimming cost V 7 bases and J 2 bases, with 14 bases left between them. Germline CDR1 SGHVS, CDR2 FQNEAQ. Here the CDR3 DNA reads TGTGCCAGCATGGACAGCGGCCCACAAGAGACCCAGTACTTC. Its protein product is CASMDSGPQETQYF. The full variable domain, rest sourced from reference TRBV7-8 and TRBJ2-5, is GAGVSQSPRYKVAKRGQDVALRCDPISGHVSLFWYQQALGQGPEFLTYFQNEAQLDKSGLPSDRFFAERPEGSVSTLKIQRTQQEDSAVYLCASMDSGPQETQYFGPGTRLLVL.

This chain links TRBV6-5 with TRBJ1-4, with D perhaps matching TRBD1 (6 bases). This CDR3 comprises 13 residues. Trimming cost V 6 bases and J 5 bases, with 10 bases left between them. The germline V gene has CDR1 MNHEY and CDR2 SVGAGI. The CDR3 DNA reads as TGTGCCAGCAGGCCCGGGACAAATGAAAAACTGTTTTTT. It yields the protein CASRPGTNEKLFF.

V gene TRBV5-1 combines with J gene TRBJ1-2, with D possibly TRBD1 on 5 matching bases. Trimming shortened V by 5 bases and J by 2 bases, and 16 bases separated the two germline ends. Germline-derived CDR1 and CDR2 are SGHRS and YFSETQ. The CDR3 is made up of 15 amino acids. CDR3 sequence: CASRPVWGGNYGYTF. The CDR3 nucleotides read TGCGCCAGCAGGCCAGTCTGGGGGGGGAACTATGGCTACACCTTC.

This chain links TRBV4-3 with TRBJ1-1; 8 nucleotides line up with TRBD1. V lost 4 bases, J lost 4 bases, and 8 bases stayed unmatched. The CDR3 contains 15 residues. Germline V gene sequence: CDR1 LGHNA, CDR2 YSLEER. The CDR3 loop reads CASSRSRTGGTEAFF. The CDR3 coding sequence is TGCGCCAGCAGCCGGAGTAGAACAGGGGGCACTGAAGCTTTCTTT.

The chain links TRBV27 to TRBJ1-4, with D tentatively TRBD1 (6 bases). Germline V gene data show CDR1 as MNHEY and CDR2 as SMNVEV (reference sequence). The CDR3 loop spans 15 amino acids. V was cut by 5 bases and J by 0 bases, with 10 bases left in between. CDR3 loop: CASSKQGTTNEKLFF. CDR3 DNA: TGTGCCAGCAGTAAACAGGGAACAACTAATGAAAAACTGTTTTTT.

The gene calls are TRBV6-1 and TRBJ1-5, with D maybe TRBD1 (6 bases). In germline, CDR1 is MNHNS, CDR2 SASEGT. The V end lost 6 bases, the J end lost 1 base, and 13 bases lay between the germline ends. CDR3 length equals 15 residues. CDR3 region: CASSRLRGSNQPQHF. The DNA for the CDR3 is TGTGCCAGCAGCCGACTAAGGGGGAGCAATCAGCCCCAGCATTTT.

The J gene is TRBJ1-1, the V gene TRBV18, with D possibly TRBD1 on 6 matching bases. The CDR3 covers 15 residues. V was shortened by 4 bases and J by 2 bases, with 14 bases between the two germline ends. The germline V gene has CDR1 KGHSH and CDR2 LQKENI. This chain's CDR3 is CASSRIQGLNTEAFF. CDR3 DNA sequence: TGTGCCAGCTCACGCATTCAGGGGCTTAACACTGAAGCTTTCTTT.

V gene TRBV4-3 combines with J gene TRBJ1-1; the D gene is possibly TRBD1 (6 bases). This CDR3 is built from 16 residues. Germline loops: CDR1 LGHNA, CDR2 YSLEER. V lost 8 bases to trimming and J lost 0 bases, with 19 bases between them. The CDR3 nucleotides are TGCGCCAGCGCCCCCGGGGGGGCAAGGATGAACACTGAAGCTTTCTTT. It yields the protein CASAPGGARMNTEAFF.

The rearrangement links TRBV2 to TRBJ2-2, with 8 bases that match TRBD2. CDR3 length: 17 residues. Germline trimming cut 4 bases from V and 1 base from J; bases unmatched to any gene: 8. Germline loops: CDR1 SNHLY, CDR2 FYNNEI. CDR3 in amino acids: CASSAPRAGVNTGELFF. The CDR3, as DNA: TGTGCCAGCAGTGCCCCCAGAGCGGGAGTGAACACCGGGGAGCTGTTTTTT.

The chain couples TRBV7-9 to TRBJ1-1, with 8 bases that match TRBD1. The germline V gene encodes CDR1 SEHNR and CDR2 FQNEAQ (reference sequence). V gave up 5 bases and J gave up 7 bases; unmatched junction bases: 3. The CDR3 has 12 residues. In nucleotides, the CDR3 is TGTGCCAGCAGCCTACAGGGGGATGAAGCTTTCTTT. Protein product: CASSLQGDEAFF. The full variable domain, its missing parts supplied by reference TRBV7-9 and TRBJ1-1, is DTGVSQNPRHKITKRGQNVTFRCDPISEHNRLYWYRQTLGQGPEFLTYFQNEAQLEKSRLLSDRFSAERPKGSFSTLEIQRTEQGDSAMYLCASSLQGDEAFFGQGTRLTVV.

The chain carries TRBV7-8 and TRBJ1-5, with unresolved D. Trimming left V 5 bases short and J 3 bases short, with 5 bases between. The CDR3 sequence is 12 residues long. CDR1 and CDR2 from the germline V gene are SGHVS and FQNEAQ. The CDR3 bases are TGTGCCAGCAGCCCTTTCAATCAGCCCCAGCATTTT. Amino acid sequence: CASSPFNQPQHF. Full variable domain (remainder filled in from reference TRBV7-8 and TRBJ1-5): GAGVSQSPRYKVAKRGQDVALRCDPISGHVSLFWYQQALGQGPEFLTYFQNEAQLDKSGLPSDRFFAERPEGSVSTLKIQRTQQEDSAVYLCASSPFNQPQHFGDGTRLSIL.

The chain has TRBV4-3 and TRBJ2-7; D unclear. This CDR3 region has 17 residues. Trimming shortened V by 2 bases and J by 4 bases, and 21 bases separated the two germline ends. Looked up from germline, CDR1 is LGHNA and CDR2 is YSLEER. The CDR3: CASSQSWRSPFLYEQYF. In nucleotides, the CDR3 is TGCGCCAGCAGCCAAAGTTGGCGGAGCCCGTTTTTGTACGAGCAGTACTTC.

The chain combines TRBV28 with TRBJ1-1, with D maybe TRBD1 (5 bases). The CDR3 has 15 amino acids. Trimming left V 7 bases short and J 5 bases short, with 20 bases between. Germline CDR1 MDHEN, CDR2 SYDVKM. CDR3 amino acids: CASTRGGGKRTEAFF. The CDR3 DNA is TGTGCCAGCACCCGTGGCGGGGGGAAAAGAACTGAAGCTTTCTTT.

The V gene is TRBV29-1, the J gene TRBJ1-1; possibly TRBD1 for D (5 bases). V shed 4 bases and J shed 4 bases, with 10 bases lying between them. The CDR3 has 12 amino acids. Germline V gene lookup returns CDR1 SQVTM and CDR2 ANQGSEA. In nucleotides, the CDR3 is TGCAGCGTTGCCTACAGGCTCACTGAAGCTTTCTTT. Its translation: CSVAYRLTEAFF.

In nucleotides, the CDR3 is TGCGCCAGCAGCTTGTTTTTGCGGGAGGGCCGGGGGATCGATGAGCAGTTCTTC. Amino acids: CASSLFLREGRGIDEQFF. This rearrangement joins TRBV5-1 to TRBJ2-1; TRBD2 matches at 9 bases. Trimming took 1 base from V and 8 from J; bases not matched to a gene: 16. This CDR3 comprises 18 residues. Germline CDR1 is SGHRS and CDR2 is YFSETQ.

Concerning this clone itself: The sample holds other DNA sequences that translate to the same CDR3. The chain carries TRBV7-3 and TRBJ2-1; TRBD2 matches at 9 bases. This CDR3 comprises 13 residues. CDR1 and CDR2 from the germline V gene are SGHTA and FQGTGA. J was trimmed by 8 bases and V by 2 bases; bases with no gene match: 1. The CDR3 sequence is CASSLGGRDEQFF. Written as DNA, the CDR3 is TGTGCCAGCAGCTTAGGCGGGAGGGATGAGCAGTTCTTC.

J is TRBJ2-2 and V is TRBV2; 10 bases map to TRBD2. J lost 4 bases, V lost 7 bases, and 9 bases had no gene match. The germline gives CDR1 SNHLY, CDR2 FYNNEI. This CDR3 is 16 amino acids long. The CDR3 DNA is TGTGCCAGCACCACCGGACTAGCGGCCTCCACCGGGGAGCTGTTTTTT. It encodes CASTTGLAASTGELFF.

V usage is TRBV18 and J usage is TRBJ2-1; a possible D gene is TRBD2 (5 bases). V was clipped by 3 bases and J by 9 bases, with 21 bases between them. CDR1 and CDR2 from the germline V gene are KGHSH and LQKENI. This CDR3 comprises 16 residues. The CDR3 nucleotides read TGTGCCAGCTCACCCCCAGGACCGGCGGGCTCGGCTGAGCAGTTCTTC. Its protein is CASSPPGPAGSAEQFF.

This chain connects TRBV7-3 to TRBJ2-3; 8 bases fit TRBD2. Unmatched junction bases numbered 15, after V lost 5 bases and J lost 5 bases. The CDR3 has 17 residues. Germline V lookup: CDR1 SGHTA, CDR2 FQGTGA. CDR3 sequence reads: CASSALLRAGERDTQYF. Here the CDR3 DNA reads TGTGCCAGCAGCGCCCTCCTACGAGCGGGAGAAAGAGATACGCAGTATTTT. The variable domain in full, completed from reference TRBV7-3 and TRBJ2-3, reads GAGVSQTPSNKVTEKGKYVELRCDPISGHTALYWYRQSLGQGPEFLIYFQGTGAADDSGLPNDRFFAVRPEGSVSTLKIQRTERGDSAVYLCASSALLRAGERDTQYFGPGTRLTVL.

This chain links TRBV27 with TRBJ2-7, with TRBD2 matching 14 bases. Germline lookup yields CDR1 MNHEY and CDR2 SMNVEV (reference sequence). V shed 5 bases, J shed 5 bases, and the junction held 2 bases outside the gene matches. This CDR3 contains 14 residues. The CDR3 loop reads CASSRLAGGHEQYF. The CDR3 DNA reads TGTGCCAGCAGTCGACTAGCGGGAGGGCACGAGCAGTACTTC.

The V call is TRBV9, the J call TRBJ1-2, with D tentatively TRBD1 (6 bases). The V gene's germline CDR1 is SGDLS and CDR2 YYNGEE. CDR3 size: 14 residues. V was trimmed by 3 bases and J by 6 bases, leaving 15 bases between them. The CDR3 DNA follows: TGTGCCAGCAGCGGTACAGGGCCCTGGGATGGCTACACCTTC. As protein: CASSGTGPWDGYTF.

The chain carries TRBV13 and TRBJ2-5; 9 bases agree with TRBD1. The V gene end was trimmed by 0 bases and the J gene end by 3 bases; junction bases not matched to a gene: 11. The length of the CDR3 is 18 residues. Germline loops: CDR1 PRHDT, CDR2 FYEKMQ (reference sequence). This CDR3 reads CASSLGWTGAKSEETQYF. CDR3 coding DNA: TGTGCCAGCAGCTTAGGGTGGACAGGGGCTAAGTCGGAAGAGACCCAGTACTTC.

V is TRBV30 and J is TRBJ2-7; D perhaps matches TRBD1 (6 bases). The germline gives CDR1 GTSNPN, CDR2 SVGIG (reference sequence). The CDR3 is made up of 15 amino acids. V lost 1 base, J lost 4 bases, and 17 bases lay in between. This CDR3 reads CAWSESAGDSYEQYF. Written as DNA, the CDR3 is TGTGCCTGGAGTGAGTCGGCAGGGGATTCGTACGAGCAGTACTTC.